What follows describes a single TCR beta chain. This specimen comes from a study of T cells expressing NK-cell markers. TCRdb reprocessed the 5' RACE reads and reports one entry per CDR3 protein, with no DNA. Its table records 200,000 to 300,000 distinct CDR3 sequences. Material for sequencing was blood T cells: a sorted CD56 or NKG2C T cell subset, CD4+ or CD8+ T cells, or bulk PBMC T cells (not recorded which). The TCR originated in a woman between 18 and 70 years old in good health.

The CDR3 loop is CASSRTGGYTF. The genes are TRBV12-3 or TRBV12-4 and TRBJ1-2; TCRdb reports TRBD1, a call that lacks DNA to check it against. This CDR3 spans 11 amino acids.